These 16 T cell receptor beta chains were all obtained from the same sample, sequenced in a study of regulatory T cells in long-lasting Graves disease. Time point in this sample: newly diagnosed GD, antithyroid drugs for less than 3 months. Making the TCR library involved RNA that had been extracted from PBMCs. HTBI primers from iRepertoire and Arm-PCR of CDR3 regions yielded the TCR beta libraries. TCRdb reprocessed the multiplex PCR reads via MiXCR and lists one record per CDR3 protein. The sample includes 550,000 to 700,000 distinct CDR3 sequences, approximately 16% of them seen just once. The same sample was also used in a study of T cells in Graves' hyperthyroidism and ophthalmopathy.

The material sequenced was peripheral blood mononuclear cells (PBMCs), taken at new diagnosis, from a patient treated with antithyroid drugs. The receptors derive from a man younger than 30 with Graves disease.

This clonotype was counted ten times or more. The rearrangement links TRBV6-2 or TRBV6-3 to TRBJ2-1, with 8 bases fitting TRBD1. Unmatched junction bases numbered 9, after V lost 5 bases and J lost 6 bases. Germline assignment: CDR1 MNHEY and CDR2 SVGEGT. This CDR3 is built from 15 residues. The CDR3 region has the DNA TGTGCCAGCAGTGAAGACAGGGGTGCTAGCAATGAGCAGTTCTTC. Translated: CASSEDRGASNEQFF.

This clonotype was recorded a few times. The rearrangement links TRBV5-5 to TRBJ2-7; TRBD2 is a possible D gene (6 bases). The CDR3 sequence is 12 residues long. The V gene lost 2 bases and the J gene lost 6 bases, with 9 bases spanning the gap. Germline loops: CDR1 SGHKS, CDR2 YYEKEE (reference sequence). This CDR3 is CASSLREFEQYF. The CDR3 DNA sequence: TGTGCCAGCAGCTTACGGGAGTTCGAGCAGTACTTC. The variable domain in full, completed from reference TRBV5-5 and TRBJ2-7, reads DAGVTQSPTHLIKTRGQQVTLRCSPISGHKSVSWYQQVLGQGPQFIFQYYEKEERGRGNFPDRFSARQFPNYSSELNVNALLLGDSALYLCASSLREFEQYFGPGTRLTVT.

This clonotype has a count of ten or more. The genes are TRBV7-8 and TRBJ2-1, with 9 bases aligning to TRBD2. This CDR3 spans 16 amino acids. V shed 4 bases, J shed 2 bases, and the junction held 6 bases outside the gene matches. Per the germline V gene, CDR1 is SGHVS and CDR2 is FQNEAQ. CDR3: CASSWFGGRAYNEQFF. The CDR3 nucleotides are TGTGCCAGCAGCTGGTTCGGCGGGAGGGCCTACAATGAGCAGTTCTTC.

A note on this clonotype: One base away lies a much larger clone, so this may be a sequencing read error. The chain links TRBV2 to TRBJ1-2; D unresolved. CDR1 and CDR2 from the germline V gene are SNHLY and FYNNEI. The CDR3 sequence is 13 residues long. Trimming left V 1 base short and J 4 bases short, with 7 bases between. CDR3 sequence reads: CASSEDQIYGYTF. DNA of the CDR3: TGTGCCAGCAGTGAAGATCAAATCTATGGCTACACCTTC.

The sample holds many counts of this clonotype. This chain connects TRBV12-5 to TRBJ1-1; weak D call: TRBD1 (6 bases). Germline CDR1 LGHNT, CDR2 FRNRAP. CDR3 length: 13 residues. The V and J ends lost 1 base and 4 bases respectively, with 7 bases between them. CDR3 sequence: CASGLGQVTEAFF. The CDR3 nucleotides read TGTGCTAGTGGTTTGGGACAGGTCACTGAAGCTTTCTTT.

This clonotype was detected only a few times. The V call is TRBV29-1, the J call TRBJ2-7, with D perhaps matching TRBD1 (5 bases). Germline assignment: CDR1 SQVTM and CDR2 ANQGSEA. This CDR3 region has 14 residues. Trimming cost V 2 bases and J 5 bases, with 16 bases left between them. The CDR3 sequence is CSVEKRGKGNEQYF. The CDR3 DNA is TGCAGCGTTGAAAAAAGGGGAAAAGGGAACGAGCAGTACTTC.

This clonotype was counted many times. The CDR3 DNA reads as TGCGCCAGCAGCTTGGCCCAAGATTTCGAGCAGTACTTC. Its translation: CASSLAQDFEQYF. The chain employs TRBV5-1 and TRBJ2-7; no clear D gene. Trimming pared 0 bases from V and 6 bases from J, leaving 10 bases between. The CDR3 length is 13 residues. The germline CDR1 and CDR2 sequences are SGHRS and YFSETQ.

The chain combines TRBV9 with TRBJ1-5, with a tentative D call TRBD1 (5 bases). The V end was cut by 3 bases, the J end by 6 bases, with 16 bases between. The CDR3 contains 15 residues. The V gene's germline CDR1 is SGDLS and CDR2 YYNGEE. In DNA, the CDR3 is TGTGCCAGCAGCGCCTTCGGGACTGAAGGTCAGCCCCAGCATTTT. Protein sequence: CASSAFGTEGQPQHF.

The sample holds many counts of this clonotype. This sequence joins TRBV2 and TRBJ2-3, with 8 bases identical to TRBD2. The V segment lost 4 bases and the J segment 1 base; nucleotides outside the gene matches: 1. Per germline, CDR1 SNHLY and CDR2 FYNNEI. The CDR3 covers 14 residues. The CDR3 DNA is TGTGCCAGCAGTGTGGGACTAGGCACAGATACGCAGTATTTT. Translation: CASSVGLGTDTQYF.

This clonotype was counted many times. The chain recombines TRBV20-1 with TRBJ2-3, with a tentative D call TRBD2 (5 bases). V lost 3 bases to trimming and J lost 2 bases, with 9 bases between them. CDR3 length: 13 residues. Looked up from germline, CDR1 is DFQATT and CDR2 is SNEGSKA (reference sequence). The CDR3 region is CSASTGDTDTQYF. The CDR3 DNA follows: TGCAGTGCTAGTACCGGGGACACAGATACGCAGTATTTT.

This clonotype was seen more than once but under ten times. Given the absence of the conserved phenylalanine or tryptophan at the CDR3 end, a read error is likely. The gene calls are TRBV12-3 or TRBV12-4 and TRBJ1-2; no firm D call. The CDR3 spans 16 residues. Trimming left V 2 bases short and J 3 bases short, with 16 bases between. In DNA form, the CDR3 reads TGTGCCAGCAGTTTAAGTCCGGGAGGGTCGGACTATGGCTACACCCTC. Translation gives CASSLSPGGSDYGYTL.

There are many counts of this clonotype. The rearrangement links TRBV6-2 or TRBV6-3 to TRBJ2-5; TRBD1 might be the D (6 bases). V was pared by 8 bases and J by 3 bases, with 7 bases between. This CDR3 contains 11 residues. CDR1 is MNHEY and CDR2 is SVGEGT in the germline V gene. The CDR3 coding sequence is TGTGCCAGCGAGGGGGAAGAGACCCAGTACTTC. This sequence encodes CASEGEETQYF.

There are many counts of this clonotype. An end of the junction does not agree with germline; a read error may underlie this. The chain recombines TRBV5-5 with TRBJ1-1, with 8 bases identical to TRBD1. This CDR3 spans 14 amino acids. Germline V gives CDR1 SGHKS, CDR2 YYEKEE (reference sequence). The CDR3 DNA reads TGTGCCAGCAGCGGGGGACAGGCGAACCCTGAAGCTTTCTTT. It translates to CASSGGQANPEAFF. Full variable domain (missing parts from reference TRBV5-5 and TRBJ1-1): DAGVTQSPTHLIKTRGQQVTLRCSPISGHKSVSWYQQVLGQGPQFIFQYYEKEERGRGNFPDRFSARQFPNYSSELNVNALLLGDSALYLCASSGGQANPEAFFGQGTRLTVV.

In its sample, this clonotype was seen many times. V and J are TRBV30 and TRBJ1-2; no reliable D call. Germline CDR1 and CDR2: GTSNPN and SVGIG (reference sequence). The CDR3 sequence is 13 residues long. V was shortened by 5 bases and J by 6 bases, with 16 bases between the two germline ends. The CDR3 here is CAWAQYEGHGYTF. As DNA, the CDR3 is TGTGCCTGGGCCCAATATGAGGGCCATGGCTACACCTTC.

At least ten counts were recorded for this clonotype. The chain joins TRBV20-1 to TRBJ2-3; D is ambiguous. V lost 2 bases to trimming and J lost 2 bases, with 11 bases between them. Germline V gives CDR1 DFQATT, CDR2 SNEGSKA (reference sequence). This CDR3 has 14 residues. As DNA, the CDR3 is TGCAGTGCTAGATATCCGTACCCCACAGATACGCAGTATTTT. This sequence encodes CSARYPYPTDTQYF.

This clonotype has at least ten counts. The V gene is TRBV27, the J gene TRBJ2-5; D is possibly TRBD1 (7 bases). The CDR3 has 14 amino acids. V lost 5 bases, J lost 4 bases, and 14 bases lay in between. CDR1 is MNHEY and CDR2 is SMNVEV in the germline V gene (reference sequence). In DNA form, the CDR3 reads TGTGCCAGCAGTACCAACAGGGGAGGAGAGACCCAGTACTTC. It is translated as CASSTNRGGETQYF.